This TCR beta chain is from a study of cytotoxic CD8 clonotypes in ibrutinib-treated CLL. Study-level information: There were 11 relapsed/refractory patients and around 15 treatment-naive patients, and fewer than 18 were IGHV unmutated.

This CDR3 has 14 residues. The germline V and J ends were trimmed by 2 bases and 4 bases, with 11 bases remaining between them. Germline CDR1 is MNHEY and CDR2 is SVGAGI. Findings and limits, study-wide: Ibrutinib response saw clonality rise, and progression saw it return toward baseline.

About this clone itself: What it recognizes is unknown.

The repertoire was sequenced with immunoSEQ multiplex PCR; TCRdb's copy has only in-frame clones and lacks some. The repertoire holds about 140,000 clones, with approximately 80% as singletons. This chain joins TRBV6-5 and TRBJ1-1, with D possibly TRBD1 on 5 matching bases. The sequences come from PBMCs, collected after 36 months of ibrutinib treatment. The sequence was obtained from a human donor with chronic lymphocytic leukemia. In nucleotides, the CDR3 is TGTGCCAGCAGTTACGGGGGGGGAGGCACTGAAGCTTTCTTT. The encoded protein is CASSYGGGGTEAFF.